These 15 T cell receptor beta chains share one sample of origin, sequenced in a study of blood T cell repertoires in COVID-19. Libraries were prepared by immunoSEQ multiplex PCR; TCRdb keeps only in-frame clonotypes and omits some of them. This repertoire shows approximately 140,000 clones, around 81% found once; its top ten account for 1.5% to 2%. The sample comprised peripheral blood. Receptors were obtained from a human donor in a cohort sampled during active COVID-19.

V is TRBV18 and J is TRBJ2-1, with D possibly matching TRBD1 (5 bases). This CDR3 has 13 residues. CDR1 KGHSH and CDR2 LQKENI come from the germline V gene. Trimming took 6 bases from V and 3 from J, leaving 9 bases between them. The CDR3 is CASSPDSYNEQFF. CDR3 nucleotides: TGTGCCAGCTCCCCAGACAGCTACAATGAGCAGTTCTTC. Full variable domain (remainder filled in from reference TRBV18 and TRBJ2-1): NAGVMQNPRHLVRRRGQEARLRCSPMKGHSHVYWYRQLPEEGLKFMVYLQKENIIDESGMPKERFSAEFPKEGPSILRIQQVVRGDSAAYFCASSPDSYNEQFFGPGTRLTVL.

DNA of the CDR3: TGCAGCGTTGTCGAAGCGAACGCGGACACTGAAGCTTTCTTT. As protein: CSVVEANADTEAFF. The rearrangement links TRBV29-1 to TRBJ1-1; no clear D. Germline V gene lookup returns CDR1 SQVTM and CDR2 ANQGSEA. The CDR3 totals 14 residues. The germline V and J ends were trimmed by 4 bases and 3 bases, with 15 bases remaining between them.

In its sample, this clone was seen a few times. The genes are TRBV4-1 and TRBJ1-5; 8 bases match TRBD1. CDR1 and CDR2 from the germline V gene are MGHRA and YSYEKL. V shed 2 bases and J 2 bases; nucleotides not matched to a gene: 2. The CDR3 length is 15 residues. The CDR3 DNA follows: TGCGCCAGCAGCCAACCGGACAGGGGCAATCAGCCCCAGCATTTT. Its protein is CASSQPDRGNQPQHF.

This chain uses TRBV7-8 with TRBJ2-1; 10 nucleotides match TRBD1. The CDR3 has 15 amino acids. In germline, CDR1 is SGHVS, CDR2 FQNEAQ. The V and J ends lost 5 bases and 5 bases, in that order; junction bases with no gene match: 6. The CDR3 DNA is TGTGCCAGCAGCCAGACGGGACAGGGGAACAATGAGCAGTTCTTC. The encoded protein is CASSQTGQGNNEQFF. Combining the CDR3 with reference TRBV7-8 and TRBJ2-1 gives the whole variable domain GAGVSQSPRYKVAKRGQDVALRCDPISGHVSLFWYQQALGQGPEFLTYFQNEAQLDKSGLPSDRFFAERPEGSVSTLKIQRTQQEDSAVYLCASSQTGQGNNEQFFGPGTRLTVL.

The chain employs TRBV11-2 and TRBJ2-2; TRBD1 matches 9 bases. J lost 7 bases, V lost 2 bases, and 14 bases had no gene match. The germline V gene encodes CDR1 SGHAT and CDR2 FQNNGV. The CDR3 consists of 18 residues. CDR3 sequence (DNA): TGTGCCAGCAGCTTAAGGTATGGGACAGGGAAGGTTATCGGGGAGCTGTTTTTT. The encoded protein is CASSLRYGTGKVIGELFF.

The chain employs TRBV24-1 and TRBJ2-3; D possibly corresponds to TRBD1 (5 bases). The V and J ends lost 3 bases and 6 bases respectively, with 9 bases between them. The CDR3 runs to 13 residues. Germline loops: CDR1 KGHDR, CDR2 SFDVKD. CDR3 residues: CATSDGYRDTQYF. The CDR3 DNA sequence: TGTGCCACCAGTGATGGTTACAGGGATACGCAGTATTTT.

This clone was counted a few times. The genes are TRBV5-1 and TRBJ2-5; TRBD1 aligns across 7 bases. The junction had 6 bases not matched to a gene; V was cut back by 4 bases and J by 3 bases. There are 14 residues in the CDR3. Germline lookup yields CDR1 SGHRS and CDR2 YFSETQ. The CDR3 sequence is CASSRQGREETQYF. CDR3 nucleotides: TGCGCCAGCAGCAGACAGGGCAGGGAAGAGACCCAGTACTTC.

This clone showed up just a few times. The J gene is TRBJ1-1, the V gene TRBV4-3, with a weak D call TRBD1 (6 bases). The CDR3 has 16 residues. Germline V gives CDR1 LGHNA, CDR2 YSLEER. Trimming shortened V by 0 bases and J by 2 bases, and 13 bases separated the two germline ends. CDR3 amino acids: CASSQDGQGYNTEAFF. The CDR3 coding sequence is TGCGCCAGCAGCCAAGATGGGCAGGGGTACAACACTGAAGCTTTCTTT.

The V gene is TRBV2, the J gene TRBJ1-5; 10 positions match TRBD1. V trimming: 6 bases; J trimming: 4 bases; junction bases outside the gene matches: 9. The CDR3 spans 16 residues. From germline, CDR1 is SNHLY and CDR2 FYNNEI. The CDR3 loop is CASSLQRTGGNQPQHF. CDR3 DNA sequence: TGTGCCAGCAGCCTACAAAGGACAGGGGGTAATCAGCCCCAGCATTTT.

The chain carries TRBV28 and TRBJ2-3; 11 nucleotides line up with TRBD2. CDR3 length: 18 residues. Germline CDR1 is MDHEN and CDR2 is SYDVKM. Germline trimming cut 5 bases from V and 3 bases from J; bases unmatched to any gene: 13. The CDR3 loop reads CASSTSGSPSYGTDTQYF. For the CDR3, the DNA is TGTGCCAGCAGTACTAGCGGGAGCCCGAGTTATGGTACAGATACGCAGTATTTT. Full variable domain (rest looked up from reference TRBV28 and TRBJ2-3): DVKVTQSSRYLVKRTGEKVFLECVQDMDHENMFWYRQDPGLGLRLIYFSYDVKMKEKGDIPEGYSVSREKKERFSLILESASTNQTSMYLCASSTSGSPSYGTDTQYFGPGTRLTVL.

The chain recombines TRBV6-5 with TRBJ2-7; 7 bases align to TRBD2. With 8 bases clipped from V and 0 bases from J, the junction kept 7 bases outside the gene matches. The CDR3 covers 14 residues. Germline V gives CDR1 MNHEY, CDR2 SVGAGI. The chain's CDR3 is CASPGGGLSYEQYF. The CDR3 DNA reads as TGTGCCAGCCCTGGGGGGGGTCTCTCCTACGAGCAGTACTTC.

The rearrangement links TRBV9 to TRBJ1-2, with no clear D. Between the trimmed V and J ends, which lost 2 bases and 2 bases, there was a span of 10 bases. CDR1 and CDR2 from the germline V gene are SGDLS and YYNGEE. CDR3 length: 14 amino acids. This CDR3 reads CASSVSAGNYGYTF. The CDR3 bases are TGTGCCAGCAGCGTCTCGGCAGGAAACTATGGCTACACCTTC.

The chain is built from TRBV14 and TRBJ2-3; D call uncertain. Germline V gives CDR1 SGHDN, CDR2 FVKESK. Trimming pared 0 bases from V and 6 bases from J, leaving 10 bases between. CDR3 length: 14 amino acids. DNA for the CDR3: TGTGCCAGCAGCCAAGACCCCGCACGGGATACGCAGTATTTT. Translation gives CASSQDPARDTQYF.

The rearrangement links TRBV28 to TRBJ1-4, with D possibly being TRBD1 (6 bases). V was clipped by 7 bases and J by 3 bases, with 21 bases between them. Germline CDR1 and CDR2: MDHEN and SYDVKM. There are 17 residues in the CDR3. CDR3 amino acids: CASTPGVGRVANEKLFF. In DNA form, the CDR3 reads TGTGCCAGCACCCCAGGGGTTGGTAGGGTAGCTAATGAAAAACTGTTTTTT.

The chain recombines TRBV28 with TRBJ2-7; 8 bases line up with TRBD1. Looked up from germline, CDR1 is MDHEN and CDR2 is SYDVKM. With 4 bases clipped from V and 0 bases from J, the junction kept 8 bases outside the gene matches. The CDR3 runs 16 residues. The CDR3 protein is CASSSLGTGFSYEQYF. In DNA, the CDR3 is TGTGCCAGCAGTTCCCTAGGGACAGGCTTCTCCTACGAGCAGTACTTC.